Shown below are 9 T cell receptor beta chains from a single sample sequenced in a study of tumor-infiltrating lymphocytes in primary liver carcinoma. It was unsorted whole blood that yielded blood RNA, and germline DNA was also extracted. The investigators made TCR beta cDNA from about 500 ng total RNA, using a constant-region primer. Modified slightly, ARM-PCR produced TCR beta libraries over three nested multiplex PCR rounds. Running 10 cycles apiece, the first two PCR rounds relied on TRBV1-TRBV30 forward primers together with a C-beta reverse primer. TCRdb re-derived calls from the multiplex PCR reads in MiXCR, one entry per CDR3 protein. The sample lists approximately 330,000 distinct CDR3 sequences; about two thirds were seen once. Sample: peripheral blood. All receptors derive from a man aged 35-49 years with primary liver carcinoma and hepatitis B virus infection.

Concerning this clonotype: One end of the junction is discordant with germline, which a read error may explain. The V gene is TRBV11-2, the J gene TRBJ2-2, with D perhaps matching TRBD1 (5 bases). The germline CDR1 and CDR2 sequences are SGHAT and FQNNGV. The CDR3 has 14 residues. The CDR3: CTSSLGQGNGELFF. In nucleotides, the CDR3 is TGTACCAGCAGCTTAGGACAAGGGAACGGGGAGCTGTTTTTT.

The sample holds a few counts of this clonotype. The V call is TRBV28, the J call TRBJ2-2, with D maybe TRBD1 (7 bases). This CDR3 is 14 amino acids long. Per germline, CDR1 MDHEN and CDR2 SYDVKM. Trimming removed 3 bases at V and 5 bases at J, with 10 bases between. This chain's CDR3 is CASSLTGTTGELFF. For the CDR3, the DNA is TGTGCCAGCAGTTTGACAGGGACTACCGGGGAGCTGTTTTTT.

Worth noting for this clonotype: The conserved closing phenylalanine or tryptophan is absent in this CDR3, likely reflecting a read error. The V call is TRBV4-1, the J call TRBJ1-2; D not resolved. This CDR3 region has 13 residues. CDR1 and CDR2 from the germline V gene are MGHRA and YSYEKL. This chain's CDR3 is CASSKEVGNGYTL. CDR3 sequence (DNA): TGCGCCAGCAGCAAAGAAGTAGGGAATGGCTACACCCTC.

With respect to this clonotype: A much larger clone lies one base from this, so it may be a read error. The chain recombines TRBV6-1 with TRBJ2-3; no firm D call. This CDR3 is built from 12 residues. From germline, CDR1 is MNHNS and CDR2 SASEGT. The V end was cut by 7 bases, the J end by 1 base, with 6 bases between. The CDR3 protein is CASNWGTDTQYF. In DNA, the CDR3 is TGTGCCAGCAACTGGGGCACAGATACGCAGTATTTT.

This clonotype was detected many times. The rearrangement joins TRBV5-1 to TRBJ2-2, with a weak D call TRBD2 (5 bases). Per the germline V gene, CDR1 is SGHRS and CDR2 is YFSETQ. The CDR3 is 16 amino acids. Trimming took off 0 bases at V and 5 bases at J, with 14 bases between the two ends. CDR3 amino acids: CASSLVGGTMTGELFF. The CDR3 DNA is TGCGCCAGCAGCTTGGTTGGAGGCACCATGACCGGGGAGCTGTTTTTT.

On this clonotype itself: A much larger clone is a single base away; this may be a read error. The chain uses TRBV4-1 and TRBJ2-7; weak D call: TRBD1 (6 bases). Per the germline V gene, CDR1 is MGHRA and CDR2 is YSYEKL. This CDR3 has 14 residues. The CDR3 protein is CTSSPQTGSYEQYF. The CDR3 coding sequence is TGCACCAGCAGCCCCCAGACAGGATCCTACGAGCAGTACTTC.

Turning to this clonotype: One base away lies a much larger clone, so this may be a sequencing read error. The rearrangement joins TRBV6-5 to TRBJ2-7; TRBD2 might be the D (6 bases). The CDR3 runs to 15 residues. V lost 2 bases and J lost 1, with 12 bases in between. CDR1 is MNHEY and CDR2 is SVGAGI in the germline V gene. The CDR3 loop is CASSYNGSKSYEQYF. For the CDR3, the DNA is TGTGCCAGCAGTTACAACGGGAGCAAGTCCTACGAGCAGTACTTC.

In its sample, this clonotype was seen once. Germline and junction disagree at one end, which may indicate a read error. This rearrangement joins TRBV11-2 to TRBJ1-2; D remains ambiguous. The CDR3 is 13 residues long. Germline assignment: CDR1 SGHAT and CDR2 FQNNGV. CDR3 sequence (DNA): TGTGCCAGCAGCTTCGTAGGGATATATCGCTACGCCTTC. This encodes CASSFVGIYRYAF.

A remark on this clonotype: A much larger clone differs from this one at a single base, so this may be a read error. The CDR3 does not close with the conserved phenylalanine or tryptophan, likely indicating a read error. The chain couples TRBV6-6 to TRBJ1-6; maybe TRBD1 (5 bases). Germline assignment: CDR1 MNHNY and CDR2 SVGAGI (reference sequence). The CDR3 has 17 amino acids. CDR3 in amino acids: CASSHSLAGGYNSPLHI. The CDR3, as DNA: TGTGCCAGCAGTCACTCCCTAGCCGGGGGCTATAATTCACCCCTCCACATT.